These 19 T cell receptor beta chains came from one sample sequenced in a study of T cell responses to AZD1222 COVID-19 vaccine. The assay was immunoSEQ multiplex PCR, and TCRdb's table has in-frame clones only and misses some. The data hold 45,000 to 55,000 clones, with approximately 86% observed a single time. The sample here was peripheral blood, taken 28 days after the second AZD1222 dose. These receptors were obtained from an adult who received the AZD1222 COVID-19 vaccine.

V gene TRBV13 combines with J gene TRBJ2-1; TRBD2 agrees at 7 bases. The CDR3 is 12 residues long. The germline CDR1 and CDR2 sequences are PRHDT and FYEKMQ (reference sequence). V lost 5 bases and J lost 6; bases outside the gene matches: 1. The CDR3 coding sequence is TGTGCCAGCAGCACGGGGGGCAATGAGCAGTTCTTC. As protein: CASSTGGNEQFF.

The V gene is TRBV7-6, the J gene TRBJ2-7; D gene unclear. This CDR3 spans 15 amino acids. Germline V lookup: CDR1 SGHVS, CDR2 FNYEAQ. The V and J ends lost 1 base and 0 bases respectively, with 10 bases between them. CDR3 sequence: CASSLESASSYEQYF. The CDR3 coding sequence is TGTGCCAGCAGCTTAGAGTCCGCCAGCTCCTACGAGCAGTACTTC.

The chain carries TRBV7-2 and TRBJ2-7; possibly TRBD2 for D (7 bases). The germline CDR1 and CDR2 sequences are SGHTA and FQGNSA. The germline V and J ends were trimmed by 5 bases and 6 bases, with 20 bases remaining between them. The CDR3 runs 15 residues. CDR3 protein: CASSPPGGRLSEQYF. The CDR3 region has the DNA TGTGCCAGCAGCCCCCCCGGGGGGCGCTTGAGCGAGCAGTACTTC.

V and J are TRBV12-3 or TRBV12-4 and TRBJ2-1; D uncertain. Trimming left V 5 bases short and J 7 bases short, with 6 bases between. The CDR3 is 11 residues long. The CDR3 here is CASSALNEQFF. The DNA of the CDR3 is TGTGCCAGCAGTGCCTTGAATGAGCAGTTCTTC.

The rearrangement uses TRBV27 and TRBJ1-5, with D uncertain. The CDR3 contains 15 residues. Germline V gene sequence: CDR1 MNHEY, CDR2 SMNVEV (reference sequence). V dropped 2 bases and J dropped 6 bases, with 14 bases sitting between them. CDR3 DNA: TGTGCCAGCAGTTTAGTCGGGGATGTCCTTCAGCCCCAGCATTTT. It translates to CASSLVGDVLQPQHF.

The chain has TRBV7-3 and TRBJ2-1; possibly TRBD2 for D (6 bases). From germline, CDR1 is SGHTA and CDR2 FQGTGA. The V end lost 4 bases, the J end lost 2 bases, and 18 bases lay between the germline ends. The CDR3 extends over 17 amino acids. The DNA for the CDR3 is TGTGCCAGCAGCTCCCCGGGGGAAGCCGCTACCTACAATGAGCAGTTCTTC. Translating it yields CASSSPGEAATYNEQFF. Full variable domain (remainder filled in from reference TRBV7-3 and TRBJ2-1): GAGVSQTPSNKVTEKGKYVELRCDPISGHTALYWYRQSLGQGPEFLIYFQGTGAADDSGLPNDRFFAVRPEGSVSTLKIQRTERGDSAVYLCASSSPGEAATYNEQFFGPGTRLTVL.

The V gene is TRBV19, the J gene TRBJ1-5, with D perhaps TRBD1 (6 bases). This CDR3 region has 14 residues. The V gene lost 6 bases and the J gene lost 6 bases, with 15 bases spanning the gap. CDR1 is LNHDA, CDR2 SQIVND, per germline (reference sequence). The CDR3 nucleotides are TGTGCCAGTAGCCAAGACAGGTCTATTCAGCCCCAGCATTTT. This gives the protein CASSQDRSIQPQHF.

The chain carries TRBV6-2 or TRBV6-3 and TRBJ1-5; D uncertain. Looked up from germline, CDR1 is MNHEY and CDR2 is SVGEGT. The CDR3 covers 18 residues. With 0 bases removed from V and 1 base from J, the gap between germline ends came to 16 bases. In nucleotides, the CDR3 is TGTGCCAGCAGTTACTCGAGGGAAATGGAAAGGAGCAATCAGCCCCAGCATTTT. Translation gives CASSYSREMERSNQPQHF.

This chain links TRBV15 with TRBJ2-7; the match to TRBD1 covers 7 bases. CDR1 and CDR2 (germline): LNHNV, YYDKDF (reference sequence). V trimming: 3 bases; J trimming: 5 bases; junction bases outside the gene matches: 7. The CDR3 loop spans 14 amino acids. CDR3 nucleotides: TGTGCCACCAGCAGCAGACAGGGAGTCAACGAGCAGTACTTC. Its translation is CATSSRQGVNEQYF.

V usage is TRBV7-9 and J usage is TRBJ2-1; D is perhaps TRBD2 (5 bases). This CDR3 is built from 15 residues. V was trimmed by 5 bases and J by 0 bases, leaving 11 bases between them. Germline CDR1 reads SEHNR; CDR2 reads FQNEAQ (reference sequence). CDR3 protein: CASSPGLSSYNEQFF. Here the CDR3 DNA reads TGTGCCAGCAGCCCCGGACTCAGCTCCTACAATGAGCAGTTCTTC. The variable domain in full, completed from reference TRBV7-9 and TRBJ2-1, reads DTGVSQNPRHKITKRGQNVTFRCDPISEHNRLYWYRQTLGQGPEFLTYFQNEAQLEKSRLLSDRFSAERPKGSFSTLEIQRTEQGDSAMYLCASSPGLSSYNEQFFGPGTRLTVL.

V and J are TRBV7-9 and TRBJ2-5, with 13 bases aligning to TRBD2. The junction had 8 bases not matched to a gene; V was cut back by 6 bases and J by 4 bases. Germline V gene lookup returns CDR1 SEHNR and CDR2 FQNEAQ (reference sequence). This CDR3 comprises 16 residues. CDR3 protein: CASSPPGLAGTETQYF. The CDR3 DNA reads as TGTGCCAGCAGTCCCCCGGGACTAGCGGGAACAGAGACCCAGTACTTC.

The rearrangement uses TRBV2 and TRBJ1-4, with a weak D call TRBD1 (6 bases). The CDR3 runs 15 residues. The V gene lost 10 bases and the J gene lost 3 bases, with 18 bases spanning the gap. From germline, CDR1 is SNHLY and CDR2 FYNNEI. The CDR3 sequence: CATRGTRVANEKLFF. As DNA, the CDR3 is TGTGCCACCAGGGGAACCAGGGTGGCTAATGAAAAACTGTTTTTT.

The chain uses TRBV13 and TRBJ2-7; 10 nucleotides line up with TRBD2. This CDR3 has 14 residues. From germline, CDR1 is PRHDT and CDR2 FYEKMQ (reference sequence). V was pared by 3 bases and J by 7 bases, with 6 bases of the junction left unmatched. The DNA of the CDR3 is TGTGCCAGCAGCTTGGCCTCTAGCGGGAGTGAGCAGTACTTC. Translation: CASSLASSGSEQYF.

The chain uses TRBV6-5 and TRBJ2-7; D is unresolved. V shed 6 bases and J shed 5 bases, with 20 bases lying between them. Germline CDR1 and CDR2: MNHEY and SVGAGI. The CDR3 runs to 15 residues. Written as DNA, the CDR3 is TGTGCCAGCAGAACAGCCACTTACCCTAGGGACGAGCAGTACTTC. Protein: CASRTATYPRDEQYF.

The table lists this clone with a few counts. The CDR3 bases are TGTGCCAGTAGTATCAGGGACGGAACTGAAAAACTGTTTTTT. Amino acids: CASSIRDGTEKLFF. J is TRBJ1-4 and V is TRBV19; tentatively, D is TRBD1 (5 bases). Trimming shortened V by 3 bases and J by 7 bases, and 12 bases separated the two germline ends. The CDR3 spans 14 residues. Germline V gene data show CDR1 as LNHDA and CDR2 as SQIVND (reference sequence).

The chain is built from TRBV11-2 and TRBJ2-1, with TRBD1 identical over 10 bases. Losses at the gene ends were 0 bases for V and 7 bases for J; bases not matched to a gene: 9. CDR3 length: 17 amino acids. The germline CDR1 and CDR2 sequences are SGHAT and FQNNGV. As DNA, the CDR3 is TGTGCCAGCAGCTTAGACCTTCCGGGACAGGGGTGGAATGAGCAGTTCTTC. Encoded protein: CASSLDLPGQGWNEQFF. Based on the CDR3 plus reference TRBV11-2 and TRBJ2-1, the full variable domain is EAGVAQSPRYKIIEKRQSVAFWCNPISGHATLYWYQQILGQGPKLLIQFQNNGVVDDSQLPKDRFSAERLKGVDSTLKIQPAKLEDSAVYLCASSLDLPGQGWNEQFFGPGTRLTVL.

The rearrangement joins TRBV11-2 to TRBJ1-3, with D unclear. This CDR3 spans 14 amino acids. The germline V and J ends were trimmed by 5 bases and 2 bases, with 10 bases remaining between them. Germline assignment: CDR1 SGHAT and CDR2 FQNNGV. CDR3: CASSQARPGNTIYF. CDR3 sequence (DNA): TGTGCCAGCAGCCAAGCCCGACCTGGAAACACCATATATTTT.

This clone was counted only a few times. The V call is TRBV19, the J call TRBJ1-3, with 7 bases aligning to TRBD1. The CDR3 sequence is 14 residues long. V lost 5 bases and J lost 2; bases outside the gene matches: 3. Germline-derived CDR1 and CDR2 are LNHDA and SQIVND (reference sequence). CDR3 region: CASSLRGTGNTIYF. CDR3 DNA sequence: TGTGCCAGTAGTCTCAGGGGGACTGGAAACACCATATATTTT.

With regard to this clone: At the DNA level, this CDR3 is encoded by other sequences in the same sample as well. The chain combines TRBV9 with TRBJ2-3; a possible D gene is TRBD2 (5 bases). The CDR3 length is 15 residues. Looked up from germline, CDR1 is SGDLS and CDR2 is YYNGEE. V was clipped by 0 bases and J by 0 bases, with 8 bases between them. CDR3 loop: CASSVAGSSTDTQYF. The CDR3 nucleotides read TGTGCCAGCAGCGTAGCGGGATCTAGCACAGATACGCAGTATTTT.